The 5 T cell receptor beta chains below all came from one sample that was sequenced in a study of long-term antiretroviral therapy in people with HIV. They ran version v3.0 of the immunoSEQ assay at survey level. The data were produced by immunoSEQ multiplex PCR, yet TCRdb's version contains in-frame clones alone and is incomplete. The sample gives about 28,000 clones, about 88% of which show up once; approximately 0.93% is in the top ten. The sequencing here drew on unsorted PBMCs, taken 2 years after starting antiretroviral therapy. The receptor source for this set is a man aged 50-59 years with HIV.

This clone has a single count. The chain recombines TRBV4-3 with TRBJ2-1, with D uncertain. V lost 0 bases and J lost 0, with 9 bases in between. Germline V lookup: CDR1 LGHNA, CDR2 YSLEER. The CDR3 totals 16 residues. CDR3 nucleotides: TGCGCCAGCAGCCAAGATCGGCATAACTCCTACAATGAGCAGTTCTTC. Translation gives CASSQDRHNSYNEQFF.

The chain combines TRBV6-5 with TRBJ1-5; the D is unclear. Trimming left V 0 bases short and J 0 bases short, with 6 bases between. CDR1 is MNHEY, CDR2 SVGAGI, per germline. This CDR3 spans 15 amino acids. The CDR3 bases are TGTGCCAGCAGTTACTCGGCCTATAGCAATCAGCCCCAGCATTTT. Translated: CASSYSAYSNQPQHF.

V gene TRBV4-1 combines with J gene TRBJ1-4; TRBD1 might be the D (5 bases). CDR1 and CDR2 (germline): MGHRA, YSYEKL. The CDR3 extends over 13 amino acids. V was shortened by 3 bases and J by 7 bases, with 9 bases between the two germline ends. DNA of the CDR3: TGCGCCAGCAGCCACCCCGGGGGTGAAAAACTGTTTTTT. Its translation: CASSHPGGEKLFF.

The chain links TRBV7-3 to TRBJ2-3, with 8 nucleotides matching TRBD1. Losses at the gene ends were 5 bases for V and 5 bases for J; bases not matched to a gene: 9. The CDR3 runs 15 residues. Germline V gene lookup returns CDR1 SGHTA and CDR2 FQGTGA. CDR3 DNA sequence: TGTGCCAGCAGCCTCAGGACAGGGTCAGGAGATACGCAGTATTTT. This gives the protein CASSLRTGSGDTQYF.

J is TRBJ1-2 and V is TRBV11-2, with no clear D. Trimming took off 1 base at V and 6 bases at J, with 9 bases between the two ends. CDR1 and CDR2 from the germline V gene are SGHAT and FQNNGV. The CDR3 contains 13 residues. For the CDR3, the DNA is TGTGCCAGCAGCTTAGTAGGAACGGATGGCTACACCTTC. Translated: CASSLVGTDGYTF.